These 8 T cell receptor beta chains originate from one sample sequenced in a study of blood T cell repertoires in COVID-19. The table came from immunoSEQ multiplex PCR; TCRdb's copy has only in-frame clones and leaves some out. In the table there are about 120,000 clones, approximately 90% of which are singletons. The sample comprised peripheral blood. These receptor sequences come from a man aged 40-49 years with acute or convalescent COVID-19.

The gene calls are TRBV2 and TRBJ2-3; 13 positions agree with TRBD2. The CDR3 has 16 amino acids. Per germline, CDR1 SNHLY and CDR2 FYNNEI. V was pared by 6 bases and J by 4 bases, with 7 bases of the junction left unmatched. The CDR3: CASSTWTSGSADTQYF. DNA for the CDR3: TGTGCCAGCAGCACCTGGACTAGCGGGAGCGCAGATACGCAGTATTTT. Drawing the rest from reference TRBV2 and TRBJ2-3, the complete variable domain is EPEVTQTPSHQVTQMGQEVILRCVPISNHLYFYWYRQILGQKVEFLVSFYNNEISEKSEIFDDQFSVERPDGSNFTLKIRSTKLEDSAMYFCASSTWTSGSADTQYFGPGTRLTVL.

V and J are TRBV5-1 and TRBJ1-2, with TRBD1 identical over 7 bases. Unmatched junction bases numbered 13, after V lost 4 bases and J lost 1 base. Germline CDR1 reads SGHRS; CDR2 reads YFSETQ. This CDR3 comprises 17 residues. CDR3: CASSPLVGQTINYGYTF. The CDR3 nucleotides are TGCGCCAGCAGCCCCCTGGTGGGACAGACGATTAACTATGGCTACACCTTC.

V gene TRBV30 combines with J gene TRBJ1-3, with a weak D call TRBD1 (6 bases). Germline values: CDR1 GTSNPN, CDR2 SVGIG (reference sequence). The CDR3 runs 13 residues. V lost 8 bases, J lost 1 base, and 12 bases lay in between. CDR3 protein: CALTQGSGNTIYF. CDR3 coding DNA: TGTGCCCTAACACAGGGTTCTGGAAACACCATATATTTT.

This clone was picked up one time. This chain links TRBV6-1 with TRBJ2-3, with D perhaps TRBD1 (6 bases). CDR1 MNHNS and CDR2 SASEGT come from the germline V gene. Trimming shortened V by 3 bases and J by 6 bases, and 13 bases separated the two germline ends. The CDR3 has 14 amino acids. The CDR3 reads CASSDRGPPDTQYF. CDR3 coding DNA: TGTGCCAGCAGTGACAGGGGCCCGCCTGATACGCAGTATTTT.

This chain links TRBV11-1 with TRBJ2-7; 9 nucleotides line up with TRBD2. V gave up 0 bases and J gave up 11 bases; unmatched junction bases: 11. The CDR3 covers 15 residues. Germline CDR1 and CDR2: SGHAT and FQDESV (reference sequence). CDR3 sequence: CASSLARYSGGLEYF. The CDR3 region has the DNA TGTGCCAGCAGCTTAGCGCGGTATAGCGGGGGTTTGGAGTACTTC.

In DNA, the CDR3 is TGTGCCAGCAGCTTGGACAGGGATGCCTATGGCTACACCTTC. Translation: CASSLDRDAYGYTF. The rearrangement uses TRBV7-2 and TRBJ1-2; 8 bases are a match to TRBD1. CDR3 length: 14 amino acids. V shed 3 bases and J 4 bases; nucleotides not matched to a gene: 4. Looked up from germline, CDR1 is SGHTA and CDR2 is FQGNSA.

The CDR3 bases are TGTGCCAGCAGCCCCCGGGGGGATCCTAATGAAAAACTGTTTTTT. Amino acid sequence: CASSPRGDPNEKLFF. The genes are TRBV9 and TRBJ1-4; perhaps TRBD1 as D (5 bases). Germline V gene sequence: CDR1 SGDLS, CDR2 YYNGEE. The CDR3 has 15 residues. V lost 4 bases, J lost 3 bases, and 13 bases lay in between.

This clone came up once. This chain joins TRBV18 and TRBJ2-1; 15 nucleotides line up with TRBD2. The CDR3 contains 17 residues. J lost 6 bases, V lost 3 bases, and 6 bases had no gene match. Germline lookup yields CDR1 KGHSH and CDR2 LQKENI. The CDR3 sequence is CASSPPGLAGGVNEQFF. CDR3 DNA sequence: TGTGCCAGCTCACCCCCGGGACTAGCGGGAGGTGTCAATGAGCAGTTCTTC.